The 28 T cell receptor beta chains in this list originate from one sample, sequenced in a study of PD-1 blockade in classical Hodgkin lymphoma. All the patients suffered relapse after autologous stem cell transplantation, and brentuximab vedotin exposure differed. Generated by immunoSEQ multiplex PCR, the TCRdb table keeps only in-frame clones and is missing some. The sample holds more than 40,000 clones, around three quarters seen once. The specimen was peripheral blood mononuclear cells (PBMCs), collected before the second cycle of nivolumab. These receptor sequences come from a human donor with classical Hodgkin lymphoma.

This clone was seen only once. The chain employs TRBV6-6 and TRBJ2-3; D unresolved. The CDR3 sequence is 15 residues long. Germline V lookup: CDR1 MNHNY, CDR2 SVGAGI (reference sequence). V lost 5 bases and J 2 bases, leaving 14 bases between the germline ends. Here the CDR3 reads CASSDANGNTDTQYF. The DNA of the CDR3 is TGTGCCAGCAGTGACGCTAACGGAAACACAGATACGCAGTATTTT.

The chain joins TRBV30 to TRBJ1-1; D is possibly TRBD1 (6 bases). This CDR3 spans 16 amino acids. Germline V gene lookup returns CDR1 GTSNPN and CDR2 SVGIG (reference sequence). Trimming pared 2 bases from V and 4 bases from J, leaving 20 bases between. The CDR3, as DNA: TGTGCCTGGAGTACACAGGGTGGATTGATAAGCACTGAAGCTTTCTTT. Its translation is CAWSTQGGLISTEAFF.

The chain couples TRBV28 to TRBJ1-5; 12 bases map to TRBD1. Germline loops: CDR1 MDHEN, CDR2 SYDVKM. The CDR3 consists of 15 residues. V gave up 2 bases and J gave up 6 bases; unmatched junction bases: 2. CDR3 in DNA: TGTGCCAGCAGTTTAGGGACAGGGGGCGGTCAGCCCCAGCATTTT. It specifies CASSLGTGGGQPQHF.

The chain combines TRBV7-8 with TRBJ2-5; possible D gene TRBD2, 6 bases. The CDR3 has 13 amino acids. Trimming left V 1 base short and J 5 bases short, with 8 bases between. Germline values: CDR1 SGHVS, CDR2 FQNEAQ. In DNA, the CDR3 is TGTGCCAGCAGCTTAGGGGGAGGCGAGACCCAGTACTTC. Its protein product is CASSLGGGETQYF.

This clone has a handful of counts. V is TRBV27 and J is TRBJ2-5, with TRBD2 matching over 11 bases. This CDR3 has 18 residues. Germline CDR1 reads MNHEY; CDR2 reads SMNVEV (reference sequence). Trimming cost V 5 bases and J 3 bases; bases outside gene matches: 14. CDR3 residues: CASSKFSGGAVRKETQYF. CDR3 nucleotide sequence: TGTGCCAGCAGTAAATTTAGCGGGGGGGCAGTAAGGAAAGAGACCCAGTACTTC.

This clone showed up just a few times. This chain joins TRBV18 and TRBJ1-5; 8 nucleotides align to TRBD1. CDR1 is KGHSH and CDR2 is LQKENI in the germline V gene. V lost 3 bases and J lost 5; bases outside the gene matches: 9. The CDR3 length is 16 residues. CDR3 nucleotide sequence: TGTGCCAGCTCACCTGTGGCAGGGGGCTTTGATCAGCCCCAGCATTTT. The encoded protein is CASSPVAGGFDQPQHF.

This clone has at least ten counts. The chain recombines TRBV18 with TRBJ1-1; no firm D call. Trimming took off 1 base at V and 7 bases at J, with 7 bases between the two ends. CDR1 is KGHSH and CDR2 is LQKENI in the germline V gene. This CDR3 is built from 12 residues. In nucleotides, the CDR3 is TGTGCCAGCTCACCACACGGGGATGAAGCTTTCTTT. It translates to CASSPHGDEAFF.

This clone has a handful of counts. The CDR3 spells CASGQGALTEAFF. In DNA, the CDR3 is TGTGCCAGTGGACAGGGGGCGTTAACTGAAGCTTTCTTT. The gene calls are TRBV19 and TRBJ1-1; 11 bases fit TRBD1. The CDR3 runs to 13 residues. Germline loops: CDR1 LNHDA, CDR2 SQIVND (reference sequence). The J segment lost 5 bases and the V segment lost 8 bases, leaving 4 bases of the junction unmatched.

The chain carries TRBV10-3 and TRBJ1-2, with a weak D call TRBD1 (5 bases). Germline CDR1 ENHRY, CDR2 SYGVKD. Trimming stripped 2 bases from V and 3 bases from J, with 13 bases between. This CDR3 has 15 residues. The CDR3 protein is CAISEDSSTYYGYTF. The CDR3 DNA reads TGTGCCATCAGTGAGGACAGCAGTACCTACTATGGCTACACCTTC.

The V call is TRBV30, the J call TRBJ2-7; D uncertain. Germline CDR1 GTSNPN, CDR2 SVGIG (reference sequence). This CDR3 has 10 residues. V was shortened by 1 base and J by 7 bases, with 5 bases between the two germline ends. The CDR3 sequence: CAWSEGEQYF. CDR3 sequence (DNA): TGTGCCTGGAGTGAAGGGGAGCAGTACTTC.

The chain recombines TRBV7-9 with TRBJ2-4; 9 bases are shared with TRBD1. With V trimmed by 0 bases and J by 4 bases, 4 bases remained unmatched. The germline CDR1 and CDR2 sequences are SEHNR and FQNEAQ (reference sequence). This CDR3 spans 16 amino acids. The CDR3 DNA sequence: TGTGCCAGCAGCTTAGCTATGGGACAGGGTAAAAACATTCAGTACTTC. It translates to CASSLAMGQGKNIQYF.

The CDR3: CASSIDRWTTEAFF. CDR3 sequence (DNA): TGTGCCAGTAGTATAGACCGATGGACCACTGAAGCTTTCTTT. This chain connects TRBV19 to TRBJ1-1; D uncertain. The CDR3 totals 14 residues. V was clipped by 0 bases and J by 4 bases, with 9 bases between them. The germline V gene encodes CDR1 LNHDA and CDR2 SQIVND (reference sequence).

The rearrangement links TRBV14 to TRBJ2-3, with a possible D match to TRBD2 (7 bases). Trimming left V 2 bases short and J 3 bases short, with 24 bases between. This CDR3 is built from 19 residues. Germline loops: CDR1 SGHDN, CDR2 FVKESK. CDR3 loop: CASSQKSSGGGRLTDTQYF. In DNA form, the CDR3 reads TGTGCCAGCAGCCAAAAGAGTTCTGGCGGGGGCCGACTAACAGATACGCAGTATTTT. The whole variable domain, remainder taken from reference TRBV14 and TRBJ2-3, is EAGVTQFPSHSVIEKGQTVTLRCDPISGHDNLYWYRRVMGKEIKFLLHFVKESKQDESGMPNNRFLAERTGGTYSTLKVQPAELEDSGVYFCASSQKSSGGGRLTDTQYFGPGTRLTVL.

The CDR3: CASSQTSSYEQYF. The CDR3 DNA is TGTGCCAGCAGCCAAACTAGCAGCTACGAGCAGTACTTC. The chain combines TRBV7-6 with TRBJ2-7; possible D gene TRBD2, 6 bases. Germline V gives CDR1 SGHVS, CDR2 FNYEAQ. This CDR3 contains 13 residues. Trimming shortened V by 5 bases and J by 3 bases, and 11 bases separated the two germline ends.

The V call is TRBV10-3, the J call TRBJ2-1; 7 positions match TRBD2. The CDR3 totals 11 residues. The J segment lost 8 bases and the V segment lost 6 bases, leaving 1 base of the junction unmatched. Germline lookup yields CDR1 ENHRY and CDR2 SYGVKD. The CDR3 DNA reads as TGTGCCATCAGGGGAGGGGATGAGCAGTTCTTC. Protein product: CAIRGGDEQFF.

The chain links TRBV7-8 to TRBJ1-3; D is perhaps TRBD1 (6 bases). CDR3 length: 17 amino acids. Germline V gives CDR1 SGHVS, CDR2 FQNEAQ. V lost 1 base, J lost 0 bases, and 13 bases lay in between. This CDR3 is CASSLGNRANSGNTIYF. For the CDR3, the DNA is TGTGCCAGCAGCTTAGGGAACAGGGCAAACTCTGGAAACACCATATATTTT. The variable domain in full, completed from reference TRBV7-8 and TRBJ1-3, reads GAGVSQSPRYKVAKRGQDVALRCDPISGHVSLFWYQQALGQGPEFLTYFQNEAQLDKSGLPSDRFFAERPEGSVSTLKIQRTQQEDSAVYLCASSLGNRANSGNTIYFGEGSWLTVV.

The gene calls are TRBV6-5 and TRBJ1-1; no clear D. The CDR3 sequence is 12 residues long. CDR1 is MNHEY, CDR2 SVGAGI, per germline. Deletions cut 7 bases from V and 4 bases from J, with 10 bases between. The CDR3 here is CASIYLGTEAFF. CDR3 nucleotide sequence: TGTGCCAGCATCTACCTTGGCACTGAAGCTTTCTTT.

J is TRBJ1-5 and V is TRBV18; 8 nucleotides line up with TRBD1. The CDR3 has 16 residues. Germline-derived CDR1 and CDR2 are KGHSH and LQKENI. V trimming: 2 bases; J trimming: 7 bases; junction bases outside the gene matches: 10. The CDR3 bases are TGTGCCAGCTCACCAACAGGTCAGGGGGCCATACAGCCCCAGCATTTT. This gives the protein CASSPTGQGAIQPQHF.

The rearrangement joins TRBV29-1 to TRBJ1-1, with D hard to call. The CDR3 totals 13 residues. The germline gives CDR1 SQVTM, CDR2 ANQGSEA. Between the trimmed V and J ends, which lost 3 bases and 3 bases, there was a span of 11 bases. In nucleotides, the CDR3 is TGCAGCGTTGACTTCGGCAGATACACTGAAGCTTTCTTT. Amino acid sequence: CSVDFGRYTEAFF.

This chain uses TRBV6-6 with TRBJ2-1, with D possibly being TRBD1 (6 bases). This CDR3 is 14 amino acids long. V was trimmed by 5 bases and J by 4 bases, leaving 12 bases between them. CDR1 is MNHNY, CDR2 SVGAGI, per germline (reference sequence). DNA for the CDR3: TGTGCCAGCAGTCCTTACAGGGTGTACAATGAGCAGTTCTTC. It codes for CASSPYRVYNEQFF.

The V gene is TRBV7-2, the J gene TRBJ1-2, with D maybe TRBD1 (5 bases). The CDR3 covers 14 residues. Germline CDR1 reads SGHTA; CDR2 reads FQGNSA. Trimming stripped 5 bases from V and 0 bases from J, with 10 bases between. CDR3 sequence: CASSAGGANYGYTF. CDR3 nucleotides: TGTGCCAGCAGCGCCGGGGGGGCTAACTATGGCTACACCTTC. Together with reference TRBV7-2 and TRBJ1-2, the CDR3 gives the full variable domain: GAGVSQSPSNKVTEKGKDVELRCDPISGHTALYWYRQSLGQGLEFLIYFQGNSAPDKSGLPSDRFSAERTGGSVSTLTIQRTQQEDSAVYLCASSAGGANYGYTFGSGTRLTVV.

This chain links TRBV28 with TRBJ2-2; perhaps TRBD2 as D (5 bases). Trimming left V 8 bases short and J 2 bases short, with 9 bases between. Germline V gene data show CDR1 as MDHEN and CDR2 as SYDVKM. The CDR3 is made up of 13 amino acids. CDR3 residues: CASRDPNTGELFF. CDR3 bases: TGTGCCAGCCGGGATCCCAACACCGGGGAGCTGTTTTTT.

This clone was seen only once. The genes are TRBV18 and TRBJ1-5, with TRBD1 matching 10 bases. Per germline, CDR1 KGHSH and CDR2 LQKENI. The CDR3 extends over 18 amino acids. V lost 1 base to trimming and J lost 6 bases; unmatched junction nucleotides: 12. The CDR3 region is CASSPQPRRDRGGQPQHF. In nucleotides, the CDR3 is TGTGCCAGCTCACCACAACCGAGGAGGGACAGGGGTGGTCAGCCCCAGCATTTT.

Written as DNA, the CDR3 is TGTGCCAGCAGTTTAATGGTCGACACGGTGGTGGCCCGCTCTGGGGCCAACGTCCTGACTTTC. Its protein product is CASSLMVDTVVARSGANVLTF. The rearrangement links TRBV28 to TRBJ2-6; unclear D gene. The CDR3 is 21 amino acids. The V end was cut by 2 bases, the J end by 0 bases, with 23 bases between. CDR1 and CDR2 from the germline V gene are MDHEN and SYDVKM.

This chain connects TRBV30 to TRBJ2-3; either TRBD1 or TRBD2 may fit D (5 bases each). The CDR3 runs to 15 residues. Trimming removed 4 bases from V and 5 bases from J, with 19 bases in between. Germline CDR1 reads GTSNPN; CDR2 reads SVGIG (reference sequence). The CDR3 DNA reads TGTGCCTGGAACTATGGGAGTGGGGCGGTAGATACGCAGTATTTT. Translating gives CAWNYGSGAVDTQYF.

The rearrangement uses TRBV6-5 and TRBJ2-2; D call uncertain. This CDR3 is built from 12 residues. Germline assignment: CDR1 MNHEY and CDR2 SVGAGI. V shed 5 bases and J shed 7 bases, with 8 bases lying between them. CDR3 sequence (DNA): TGTGCCAGCAGTGCCTGGGGCGGGGAGCTGTTTTTT. Protein sequence: CASSAWGGELFF.

This chain joins TRBV10-3 and TRBJ1-4; 11 nucleotides match TRBD1. Germline assignment: CDR1 ENHRY and CDR2 SYGVKD. V was pared by 8 bases and J by 5 bases, with 7 bases of the junction left unmatched. The CDR3 extends over 15 amino acids. The CDR3 here is CAIGGDRGLNEKLFF. The CDR3 DNA is TGTGCCATCGGAGGGGACAGGGGGTTGAATGAAAAACTGTTTTTT.

V usage is TRBV19 and J usage is TRBJ2-2, with D uncertain. This CDR3 comprises 14 residues. Germline lookup yields CDR1 LNHDA and CDR2 SQIVND (reference sequence). V was pared by 6 bases and J by 2 bases, with 10 bases between. The CDR3 sequence is CASRVGGNTGELFF. CDR3 coding DNA: TGTGCCAGTAGAGTCGGCGGTAACACCGGGGAGCTGTTTTTT.